The clone carrying this TCR beta chain appeared many times. The CDR3 totals 13 residues. The V gene lost 4 bases and the J gene lost 8 bases, with 14 bases spanning the gap. cDNA synthesis used a TRAV/TRBV-specific primer set for both chains. Over roughly 18 PCR cycles, TCRs were amplified from a constant-region primer and V-primer adapter. TCRdb re-called the reads through MiXCR, storing one row per CDR3 protein. The sample lists tens of thousands of distinct CDR3 sequences, roughly 24% occurring once. This entry is derived from a study of low-dose radiotherapy and immunotherapy resistance in tumors. Study-level information: Every 2 weeks, cohort 1 got 0.5 Gy, reaching 6.5 Gy to the planning target volume. Across 26 weeks, 13 Gy in total went to Cohort 2, delivered as 1 Gy per fraction every two weeks. Intravenous ipilimumab 1 mg/kg every six weeks was given with nivolumab 240 mg every two weeks.

Time point denoted: before trial treatment. The sequence derives from a male donor with prostate cancer. Sequences were derived from PBMCs, sampled before treatment. The chain employs TRBV12-3 or TRBV12-4 and TRBJ1-2; D uncertain. CDR3 protein: CASSSLSTGGYTF. The CDR3 bases are TGTGCCAGCAGTTCCTTAAGTACGGGGGGCTACACCTTC.